This T cell receptor beta chain was sequenced in a study of blood T cell repertoires in COVID-19. Study-level background: The United States, Italy and Spain provided the acute and convalescent COVID-19 samples. The cDNA or gDNA used as material had been derived from T cells, B-cell-depleted T cells, or PBMCs.

As handled by the study authors: Estimation of nucleated cell counts was performed using reference gene primer amplification. TCRdb keeps only in-frame clones here, not all; method: immunoSEQ multiplex PCR. D and trimming come from the DNA, and the V and J calls and clone size come from that table. The sample includes 350,000 to 450,000 clones, around 85% of them seen just once. The germline V gene has CDR1 SGHRS and CDR2 YFSETQ. Trimming removed 7 bases at V and 2 bases at J, with 15 bases between. The CDR3 has 14 amino acids. This clonotype originated in a woman between 18 and 29 years old with acute or convalescent COVID-19. The material sequenced was peripheral blood. The chain is built from TRBV5-1 and TRBJ2-5; D perhaps matches TRBD1 (7 bases). This chain's CDR3 is CASGGGAGQETQYF. CDR3 in DNA: TGCGCCAGCGGAGGGGGCGCGGGACAAGAGACCCAGTACTTC.